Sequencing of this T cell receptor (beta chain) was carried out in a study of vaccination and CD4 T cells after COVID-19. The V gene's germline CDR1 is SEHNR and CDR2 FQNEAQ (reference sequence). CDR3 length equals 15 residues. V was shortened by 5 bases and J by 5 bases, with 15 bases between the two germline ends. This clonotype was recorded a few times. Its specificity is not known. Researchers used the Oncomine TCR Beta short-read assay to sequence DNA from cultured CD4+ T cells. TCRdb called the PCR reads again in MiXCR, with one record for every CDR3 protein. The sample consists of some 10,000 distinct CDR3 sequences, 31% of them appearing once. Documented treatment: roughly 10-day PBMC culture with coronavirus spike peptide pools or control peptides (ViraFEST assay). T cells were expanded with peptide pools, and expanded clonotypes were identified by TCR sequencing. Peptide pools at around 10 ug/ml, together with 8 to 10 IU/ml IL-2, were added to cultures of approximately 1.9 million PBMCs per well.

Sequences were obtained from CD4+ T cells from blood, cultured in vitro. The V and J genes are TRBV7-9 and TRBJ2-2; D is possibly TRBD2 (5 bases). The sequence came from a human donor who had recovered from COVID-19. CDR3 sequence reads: CASSPSGRGTGELFF. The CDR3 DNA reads TGTGCCAGCAGCCCAAGTGGGAGAGGGACCGGGGAGCTGTTTTTT. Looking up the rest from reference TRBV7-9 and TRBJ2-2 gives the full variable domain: DTGVSQNPRHKITKRGQNVTFRCDPISEHNRLYWYRQTLGQGPEFLTYFQNEAQLEKSRLLSDRFSAERPKGSFSTLEIQRTEQGDSAMYLCASSPSGRGTGELFFGEGSRLTVL.